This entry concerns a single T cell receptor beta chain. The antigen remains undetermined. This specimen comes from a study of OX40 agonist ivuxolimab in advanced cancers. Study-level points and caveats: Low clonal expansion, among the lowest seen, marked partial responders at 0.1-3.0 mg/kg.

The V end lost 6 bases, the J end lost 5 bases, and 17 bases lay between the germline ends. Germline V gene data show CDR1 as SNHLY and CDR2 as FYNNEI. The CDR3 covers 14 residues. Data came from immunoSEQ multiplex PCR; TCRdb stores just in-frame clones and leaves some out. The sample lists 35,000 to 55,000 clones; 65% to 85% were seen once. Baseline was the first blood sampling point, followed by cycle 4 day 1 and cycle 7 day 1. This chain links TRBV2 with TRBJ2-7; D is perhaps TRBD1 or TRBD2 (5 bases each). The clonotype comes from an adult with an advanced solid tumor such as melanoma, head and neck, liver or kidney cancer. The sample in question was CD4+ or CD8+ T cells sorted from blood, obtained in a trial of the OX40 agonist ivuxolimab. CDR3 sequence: CASRLGWGTHEQYF. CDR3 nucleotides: TGTGCCAGCAGGTTAGGGTGGGGGACCCACGAGCAGTACTTC.